The clone carrying this T cell receptor beta chain showed up just a few times. This specimen belongs to a study of OX40 agonist ivuxolimab in advanced cancers. This CDR3 has 16 residues. Trimming cost V 3 bases and J 0 bases; bases outside gene matches: 5. Germline values: CDR1 LNHDA, CDR2 SQIVND (reference sequence). TCRdb's table, derived via immunoSEQ multiplex PCR, lists solely in-frame clones and lacks some. The sample contains over 45,000 clones, under 85% of which appear only once. The sequence was obtained from an adult with an advanced solid tumor such as melanoma, head and neck, liver or kidney cancer. Material: CD4+ or CD8+ T cells sorted from blood, obtained in a trial of the OX40 agonist ivuxolimab. V gene TRBV19 combines with J gene TRBJ2-1; 7 positions agree with TRBD2. CDR3 in amino acids: CASSMVGGTSYNEQFF. The DNA of the CDR3 is TGTGCCAGTAGTATGGTGGGAGGGACCTCCTACAATGAGCAGTTCTTC. Full variable domain (rest looked up from reference TRBV19 and TRBJ2-1): DGGITQSPKYLFRKEGQNVTLSCEQNLNHDAMYWYRQDPGQGLRLIYYSQIVNDFQKGDIAEGYSVSREKKESFPLTVTSAQKNPTAFYLCASSMVGGTSYNEQFFGPGTRLTVL.